This T cell receptor beta chain stems from a study of cytomegalovirus exposure and HLA in healthy donors. The repertoire was sequenced with immunoSEQ multiplex PCR; TCRdb's copy has only in-frame clones and lacks some. Among around 250,000 clones, about 92% were seen once, and the ten largest hold under 4%. The sample consisted of PBMCs. The sequence was collected from a woman younger than 45 in good health and CMV-seronegative.

CDR3 bases: TGTGCTAGTCAAGGCACCGGGGAGCTGTTTTTT. Translating it yields CASQGTGELFF. The genes are TRBV12-5 and TRBJ2-2; no firm D call. The CDR3 totals 11 residues. Per germline, CDR1 LGHNT and CDR2 FRNRAP. The V gene lost 8 bases and the J gene lost 4 bases, with 5 bases spanning the gap.